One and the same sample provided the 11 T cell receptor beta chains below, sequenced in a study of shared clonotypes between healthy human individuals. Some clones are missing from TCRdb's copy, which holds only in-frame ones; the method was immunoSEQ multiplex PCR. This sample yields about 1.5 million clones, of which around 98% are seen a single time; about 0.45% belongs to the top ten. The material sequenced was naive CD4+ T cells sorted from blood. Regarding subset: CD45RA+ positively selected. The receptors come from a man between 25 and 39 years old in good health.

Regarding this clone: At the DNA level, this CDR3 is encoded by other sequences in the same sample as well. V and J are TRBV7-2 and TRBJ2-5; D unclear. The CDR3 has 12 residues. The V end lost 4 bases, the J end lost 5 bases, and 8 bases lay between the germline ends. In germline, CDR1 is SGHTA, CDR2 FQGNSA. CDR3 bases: TGTGCCAGCAGCTCCCCGCGGGAGACCCAGTACTTC. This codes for CASSSPRETQYF.

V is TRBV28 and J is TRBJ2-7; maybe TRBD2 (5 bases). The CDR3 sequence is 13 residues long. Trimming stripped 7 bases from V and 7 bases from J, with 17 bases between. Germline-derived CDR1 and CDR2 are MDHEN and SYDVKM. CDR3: CASNSQRPGEQYF. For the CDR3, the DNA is TGTGCCAGCAATTCGCAACGGCCGGGGGAGCAGTACTTC.

CDR3 region: CASSLASRVSNSYEQYF. CDR3 coding DNA: TGTGCCAGCAGCTTAGCTTCCAGGGTCAGCAACTCCTACGAGCAGTACTTC. The chain employs TRBV7-9 and TRBJ2-7; D is possibly TRBD1 (5 bases). Germline V gene sequence: CDR1 SEHNR, CDR2 FQNEAQ (reference sequence). With 0 bases removed from V and 0 bases from J, the gap between germline ends came to 15 bases. The CDR3 extends over 17 amino acids.

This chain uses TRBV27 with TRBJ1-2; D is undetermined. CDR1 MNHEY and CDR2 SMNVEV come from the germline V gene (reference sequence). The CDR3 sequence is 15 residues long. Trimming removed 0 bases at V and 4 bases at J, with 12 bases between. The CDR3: CASSLSRVLGYGYTF. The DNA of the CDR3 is TGTGCCAGCAGTTTATCCCGGGTATTGGGCTATGGCTACACCTTC.

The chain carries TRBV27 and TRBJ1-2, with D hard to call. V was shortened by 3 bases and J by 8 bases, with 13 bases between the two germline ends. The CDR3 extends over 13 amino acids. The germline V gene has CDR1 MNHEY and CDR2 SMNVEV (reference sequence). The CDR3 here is CASSFKALDGYTF. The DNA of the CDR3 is TGTGCCAGCAGTTTCAAGGCCCTTGACGGCTACACCTTC.

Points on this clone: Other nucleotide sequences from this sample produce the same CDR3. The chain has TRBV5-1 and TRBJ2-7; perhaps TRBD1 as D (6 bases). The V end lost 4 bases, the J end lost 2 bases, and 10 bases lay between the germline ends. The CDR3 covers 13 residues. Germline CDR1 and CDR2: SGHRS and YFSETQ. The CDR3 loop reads CASSRTDTYEQYF. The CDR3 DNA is TGCGCCAGCAGCCGGACAGATACCTACGAGCAGTACTTC. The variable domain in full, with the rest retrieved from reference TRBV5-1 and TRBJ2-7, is KAGVTQTPRYLIKTRGQQVTLSCSPISGHRSVSWYQQTPGQGLQFLFEYFSETQRNKGNFPGRFSGRQFSNSRSEMNVSTLELGDSALYLCASSRTDTYEQYFGPGTRLTVT.

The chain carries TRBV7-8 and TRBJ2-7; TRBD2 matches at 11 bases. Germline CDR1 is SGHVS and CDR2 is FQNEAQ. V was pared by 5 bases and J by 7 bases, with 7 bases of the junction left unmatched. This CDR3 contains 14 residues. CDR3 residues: CASSALAGVGEQYF. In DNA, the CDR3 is TGTGCCAGCAGCGCACTAGCGGGAGTGGGTGAGCAGTACTTC. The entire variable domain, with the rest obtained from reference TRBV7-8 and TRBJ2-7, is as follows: GAGVSQSPRYKVAKRGQDVALRCDPISGHVSLFWYQQALGQGPEFLTYFQNEAQLDKSGLPSDRFFAERPEGSVSTLKIQRTQQEDSAVYLCASSALAGVGEQYFGPGTRLTVT.

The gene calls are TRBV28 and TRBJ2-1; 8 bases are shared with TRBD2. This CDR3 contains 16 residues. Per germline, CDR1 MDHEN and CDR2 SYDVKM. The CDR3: CVAASGRDTLYNEQFF. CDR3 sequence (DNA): TGTGTAGCGGCCAGCGGGAGAGACACCCTCTACAATGAGCAGTTCTTC. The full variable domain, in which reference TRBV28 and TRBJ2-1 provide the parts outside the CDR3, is DVKVTQSSRYLVKRTGEKVFLECVQDMDHENMFWYRQDPGLGLRLIYFSYDVKMKEKGDIPEGYSVSREKKERFSLILESASTNQTSMYLCVAASGRDTLYNEQFFGPGTRLTVL.

The CDR3 coding sequence is TGTGCCAGCAGCCAAGAATCAGTGTACCAAGAGACCCAGTACTTC. Translated, it gives CASSQESVYQETQYF. The chain couples TRBV14 to TRBJ2-5; D is unresolved. V was cut by 0 bases and J by 0 bases, with 8 bases left in between. Germline V gene lookup returns CDR1 SGHDN and CDR2 FVKESK. The CDR3 covers 15 residues.

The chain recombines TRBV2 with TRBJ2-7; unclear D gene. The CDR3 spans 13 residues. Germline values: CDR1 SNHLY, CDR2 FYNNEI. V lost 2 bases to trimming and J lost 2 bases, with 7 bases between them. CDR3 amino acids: CASSERVAYEQYF. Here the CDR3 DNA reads TGTGCCAGCAGTGAACGGGTGGCCTACGAGCAGTACTTC. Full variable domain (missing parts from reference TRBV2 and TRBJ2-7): EPEVTQTPSHQVTQMGQEVILRCVPISNHLYFYWYRQILGQKVEFLVSFYNNEISEKSEIFDDQFSVERPDGSNFTLKIRSTKLEDSAMYFCASSERVAYEQYFGPGTRLTVT.

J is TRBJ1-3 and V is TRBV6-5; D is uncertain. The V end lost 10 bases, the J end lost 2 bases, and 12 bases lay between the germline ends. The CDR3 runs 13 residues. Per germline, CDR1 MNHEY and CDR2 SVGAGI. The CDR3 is CATGGHAGNTIYF. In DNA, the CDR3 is TGTGCCACTGGAGGGCATGCTGGAAACACCATATATTTT.